Listed below are T cell receptor beta chains from one sample, sequenced in a study of cytomegalovirus exposure and HLA in healthy donors. Measured with immunoSEQ multiplex PCR; TCRdb has only the in-frame clones, and not every one. The sample has tens of thousands of clones, 70% to 85% seen once; the top ten hold approximately 3.6%. Input material: PBMCs. These receptors all come from a man in his fifties or sixties in good health and CMV-seronegative. The CDR3 runs from the conserved cysteine through the conserved F or W. Fields, in order: D gene, V gene, J gene, clone size, CDR3 DNA, CDR3 protein. The D gene is left open where the match is weak. Size tells how often a clone was seen (once, few, many) or the class of an expanded clone, and some rows leave it out.

D: NA; V: TRBV28; J: TRBJ2-7; size: NA; DNA: TGTGCCAGCAGTCTACAGCGGGCACCCTACGAGCAGTACTTC; CDR3: CASSLQRAPYEQYF
D: TRBD1; V: TRBV7-9; J: TRBJ1-1; size: once; DNA: TGTGCCAGCAGCTCCTACAGGGGAAACACTGAAGCTTTCTTT; CDR3: CASSSYRGNTEAFF
D: TRBD2; V: TRBV27; J: TRBJ2-1; size: NA; DNA: TGTGCCAGCAGTCGGGGAAGTGGACTAGCTTTAGGGATGCAGTTCTTC; CDR3: CASSRGSGLALGMQFF
D: TRBD2; V: TRBV4-1; J: TRBJ2-7; size: NA; DNA: TGCGCCAGCAGCCAAGATCCGGGAGGGCCCTACGAGCAGTACTTC; CDR3: CASSQDPGGPYEQYF
D: TRBD2; V: TRBV30; J: TRBJ2-1; size: NA; DNA: TGTGCCTGGACCGATTTAGCGGGATGGGTCGATGAGCAGTTCTTC; CDR3: CAWTDLAGWVDEQFF
D: NA; V: TRBV14; J: TRBJ2-3; size: NA; DNA: TGTGCCAGCAGCCACTTGCCGGGACAAGGCACAGATACGCAGTATTTT; CDR3: CASSHLPGQGTDTQYF
D: TRBD1; V: TRBV4-1; J: TRBJ2-6; size: few; DNA: TGCGCCAGCAAAACAGGGGTTGGCTCTGGGGCCAACGTCCTGACTTTC; CDR3: CASKTGVGSGANVLTF
D: NA; V: TRBV30; J: TRBJ2-7; size: NA; DNA: TGTGCCTGGACCCGCTGGGCTAGCGAGACCTACGAGCAGTACTTC; CDR3: CAWTRWASETYEQYF
D: NA; V: TRBV6-1; J: TRBJ1-1; size: NA; DNA: TGTGCCAGCAGTTATGGACAGAGGGGGACTGAAGCTTTCTTT; CDR3: CASSYGQRGTEAFF
D: NA; V: TRBV6-1; J: TRBJ2-7; size: NA; DNA: TGTGCCAGCAGTGAAGAGCCTTCCTACGAGCAGTACTTC; CDR3: CASSEEPSYEQYF
D: TRBD2; V: TRBV27; J: TRBJ2-1; size: NA; DNA: TGTGCCAGCAGAAGCTCCGGGACTAGCGGAATCAATGAGCAGTTCTTC; CDR3: CASRSSGTSGINEQFF
D: TRBD1; V: TRBV14; J: TRBJ2-7; size: once; DNA: TGTGCCAGCAGCGGACAGGGATACGAGCAGTACTTC; CDR3: CASSGQGYEQYF
D: TRBD2; V: TRBV19; J: TRBJ2-7; size: NA; DNA: TGTGCCAGTAGTATGGGGGGAGGGGTAGCCTACGAGCAGTACTTC; CDR3: CASSMGGGVAYEQYF
D: TRBD1; V: TRBV4-1; J: TRBJ2-5; size: NA; DNA: TGCGCCAGCAGCCGTCAGGGACAGCAAGAGACCCAGTACTTC; CDR3: CASSRQGQQETQYF